The rows below give T cell receptor beta chains drawn from one sample of a study of T cell repertoires in breast cancer. TCRdb re-derived calls from the emulsion pairing reads in MiXCR, one entry per CDR3 protein. This table holds approximately 40,000 distinct CDR3 sequences, 45% found once. Sequencing was carried out using CD8+ T cells. The receptors come from a pool of human donors with breast cancer or a healthy control (not recorded which). Both conserved end residues are trimmed from each CDR3. A D gene is named only where the DNA matches it firmly.

v_gene,d_gene,j_gene,CDR3aa
TRBV2,TRBD2,TRBJ2-3,ASSRYSGSLTDTQY
TRBV2,NA,TRBJ1-1,ASTGNTEAF
TRBV27,NA,TRBJ2-7,ASTQPRVYSYEQY
TRBV7-2,NA,TRBJ2-1,ASSPPGANEQF
TRBV25-1,NA,TRBJ2-5,ASSGSGQEAQY
TRBV12-5,NA,TRBJ2-3,ASGRGTTAYTDTQY
TRBV6-2/TRBV6-3,NA,TRBJ1-1,ASTNYRDDEAF
TRBV7-3,NA,TRBJ2-1,ARASSSYNEQF
TRBV6-1,TRBD2,TRBJ2-7,ANRRGMIYEQY
TRBV6-1,NA,TRBJ1-1,ASTKVGTLNTEAF
TRBV6-1,TRBD1,TRBJ1-5,ASIPGGTANSNQPQH
TRBV3-1,NA,TRBJ2-1,ASSQDLQGRSYNEQF
TRBV27,NA,TRBJ1-2,ASTPLGRITEGYT
TRBV18,NA,TRBJ2-5,ASSPEETQY